This T cell receptor (beta chain) was sequenced during a study of blood T cell repertoires in COVID-19. About the research overall: The cDNA or gDNA used as material had been derived from T cells, B-cell-depleted T cells, or PBMCs.

V dropped 4 bases and J dropped 3; count of bases not matched to a gene: 13. Germline-derived CDR1 and CDR2 are SGHRS and YFSETQ. The CDR3 loop spans 17 amino acids. The method was immunoSEQ multiplex PCR; TCRdb's version includes in-frame clones alone and lacks a portion of them. The profile shows approximately 230,000 clones, over 75% of them singletons. Researchers sorted participants into cohorts using their self-reported clinical history. The source material was PBMCs or T cells enriched from blood (not recorded which). The V gene is TRBV5-1, the J gene TRBJ1-1, with 9 positions matching TRBD1. This receptor was identified in a middle-aged man who had recovered from COVID-19. The CDR3 DNA reads as TGCGCCAGCAGCATTGATCTAGTGGGACAGGGCTACACTGAAGCTTTCTTT. This sequence encodes CASSIDLVGQGYTEAFF.